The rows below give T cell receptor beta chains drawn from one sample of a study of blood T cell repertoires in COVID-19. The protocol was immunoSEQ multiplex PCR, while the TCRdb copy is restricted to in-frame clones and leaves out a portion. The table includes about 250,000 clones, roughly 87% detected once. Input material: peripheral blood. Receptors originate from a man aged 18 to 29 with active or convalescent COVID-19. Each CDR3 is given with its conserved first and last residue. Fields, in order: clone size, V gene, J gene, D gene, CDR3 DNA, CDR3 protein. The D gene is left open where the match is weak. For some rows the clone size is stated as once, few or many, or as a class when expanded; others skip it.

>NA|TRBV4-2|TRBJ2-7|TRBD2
TGTGCCAGCAGCCAAGTGGTAGCGGGAGCGCTTCGGGAGCAGTACTTC
CASSQVVAGALREQYF
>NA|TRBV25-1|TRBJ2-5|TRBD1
TGTGCCAGCCCCATCCCCCCCACCCGACAGGGGGTACGGGAGACCCAGTACTTC
CASPIPPTRQGVRETQYF
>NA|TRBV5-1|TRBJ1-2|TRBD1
TGCGCCAGCAGCTCCCCGGACAGGGGGGGTGGTGGCTACACCTTC
CASSSPDRGGGGYTF
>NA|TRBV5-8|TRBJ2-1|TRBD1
TGTGCCAGCAGTCTGGACAGGGGGAAGTGGACTGAGCAGTTCTTC
CASSLDRGKWTEQFF
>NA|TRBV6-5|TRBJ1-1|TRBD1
TGTGCCAGCAGAACTACAGGGGGCGCTGGGACTGAAGCTTTCTTT
CASRTTGGAGTEAFF
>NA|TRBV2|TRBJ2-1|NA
TGTGCCAGCAGATACGGCGGTGAGCAGTTCTTC
CASRYGGEQFF
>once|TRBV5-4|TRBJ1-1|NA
TGTGCCAGCAGCTTAAGAGGAGGGAGGGGGAACACTGAAGCTTTCTTT
CASSLRGGRGNTEAFF
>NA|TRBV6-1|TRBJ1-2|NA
TGTGCCAGCAGTGAGGAGGGGCTCTATGGCTACACCTTC
CASSEEGLYGYTF
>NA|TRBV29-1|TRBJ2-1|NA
TGCAGCGTTGAACAGGATCCCTACAATGAGCAGTTCTTC
CSVEQDPYNEQFF
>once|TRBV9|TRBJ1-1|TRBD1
TGTGCCAGCAGCGTAGACAGGGGCACTAGGAGCACTGAAGCTTTCTTT
CASSVDRGTRSTEAFF
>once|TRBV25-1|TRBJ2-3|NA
TGTGCCAGCAGTGAAGCCTGGCCAAGCACAGATACGCAGTATTTT
CASSEAWPSTDTQYF
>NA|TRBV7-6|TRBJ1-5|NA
TGTGCCACGGGGGAGCCCCAGCATTTT
CATGEPQHF
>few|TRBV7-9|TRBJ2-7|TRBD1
TGTGCCAGCAGCTTAGCTGTCGGGACAGGGACCGAGCAGTACTTC
CASSLAVGTGTEQYF
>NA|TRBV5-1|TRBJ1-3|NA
TGCGCCAGCAGCTCTAAACAGGGCTTCTCTGGAAACACCATATATTTT
CASSSKQGFSGNTIYF
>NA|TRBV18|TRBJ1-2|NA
TGTGCCAGCTCACCAGGGCCATATAACTATGGCTACACCTTC
CASSPGPYNYGYTF
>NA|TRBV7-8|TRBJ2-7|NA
TGTGCCAGCAGCTTAGAGGTCGGCAGGTTTTATCTCTACGAGCAGTACTTC
CASSLEVGRFYLYEQYF
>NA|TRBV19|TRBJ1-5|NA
TGTGCCAGTAGTCCTACCGGGACACCCATTAGCAATCAGCCCCAGCATTTT
CASSPTGTPISNQPQHF
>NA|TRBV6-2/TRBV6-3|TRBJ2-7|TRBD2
TGTGCCAGCAGTCAGAATCCGGGACTAGCGGGGGGGACACCCCCCTACGAGCAGTACTTC
CASSQNPGLAGGTPPYEQYF
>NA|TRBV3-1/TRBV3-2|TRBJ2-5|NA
TGTGCCAGCAGCCCGGGACGGGAGCCCCAGTACTTC
CASSPGREPQYF
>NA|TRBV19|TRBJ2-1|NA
TGTGCCAGTGCACCAACAGGCCGAAATGAGCAGTTCTTC
CASAPTGRNEQFF
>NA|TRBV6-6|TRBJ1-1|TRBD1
TGTGCCAGCACGGACAGGGGTCGGACTGGATTTGAAGCTTTCTTT
CASTDRGRTGFEAFF
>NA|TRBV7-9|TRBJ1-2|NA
TGTGCCAGCAGCTTAGAGGACAGCTATGGCTACACCTTC
CASSLEDSYGYTF
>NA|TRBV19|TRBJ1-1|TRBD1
TGTGCCAGTAGTATAATAAGGGGGCCCGCGTTCTTT
CASSIIRGPAFF
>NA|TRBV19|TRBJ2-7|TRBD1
TGTGCCAGTAGTAGCACAGGGGCCCACGAGCAGTACTTC
CASSSTGAHEQYF
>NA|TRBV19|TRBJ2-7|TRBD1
TGTGCCAGTAGTATTGGGACAGGCTCCTACGAGCAGTACTTC
CASSIGTGSYEQYF
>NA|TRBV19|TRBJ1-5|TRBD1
TGTGCCAGTAGTCCAAGCCGGACAGGCTTCAATCAGCCCCAGCATTTT
CASSPSRTGFNQPQHF
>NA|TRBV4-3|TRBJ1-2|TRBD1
TGCGCCAGCAGCCCGACCAGGGGGCTTGACTATGGCTACACCTTC
CASSPTRGLDYGYTF
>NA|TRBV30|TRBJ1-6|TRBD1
TGTGCCTGGAGCTCTGGACAGGGTCCTTCACCCCTCCACTTT
CAWSSGQGPSPLHF
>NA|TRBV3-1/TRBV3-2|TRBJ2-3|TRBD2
TGTGCCAGCAGCCACCGGGGCGGGGGGGCCCCCACAGATACGCAGTATTTT
CASSHRGGGAPTDTQYF
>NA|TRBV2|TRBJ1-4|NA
TGTGCCAGCAGAACCGGGACATTGAATAATGAAAAACTGTTTTTT
CASRTGTLNNEKLFF
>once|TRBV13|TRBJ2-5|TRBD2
TGTGCCAGCAGCTTAGCCGGGAGGGCCTCATCGGAGACCCAGTACTTC
CASSLAGRASSETQYF
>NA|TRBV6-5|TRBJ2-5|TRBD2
TGTGCCAGCAGGCCCCGGGGGGGTGGAGAGACCCAGTACTTC
CASRPRGGGETQYF
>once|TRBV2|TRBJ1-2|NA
TGTGCCAGCGCAACGGGGGGAAGTCTGGATGGCTACACCTTC
CASATGGSLDGYTF
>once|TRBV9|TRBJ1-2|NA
TGTGCCAGCAGGGAGGGGAGCGCATCCTATGGCTACACCTTC
CASREGSASYGYTF
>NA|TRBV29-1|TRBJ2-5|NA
TGCAGCGTTGTATCCCCTTCCTCATTAGCGGTCCAAGAGACCCAGTACTTC
CSVVSPSSLAVQETQYF
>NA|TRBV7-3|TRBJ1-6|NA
TGTGCCAGCAGCTTAGGGGCAGGGAGGAATTCACCCCTCCACTTT
CASSLGAGRNSPLHF
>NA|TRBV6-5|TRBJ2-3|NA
TGTGCCAGCAGTTACTCAGGGGGTCACACAGATACGCAGTATTTT
CASSYSGGHTDTQYF
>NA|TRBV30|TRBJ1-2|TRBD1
TGTGCCTGGACGGGGGCAGGGGGCGCGATCTATGGCTACACCTTC
CAWTGAGGAIYGYTF
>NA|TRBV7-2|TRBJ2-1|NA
TGTGCCAGCAGCTTAGAGGGAGCGTCCTACAATGAGCAGTTCTTC
CASSLEGASYNEQFF
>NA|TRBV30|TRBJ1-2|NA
TGTGCCTGGACCCAGACTAACTATGGCTACACCTTC
CAWTQTNYGYTF
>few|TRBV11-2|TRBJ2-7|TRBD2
TGTGCCAGCAGCTCGGGAGGGGGGGAGACCTACGAGCAGTACTTC
CASSSGGGETYEQYF
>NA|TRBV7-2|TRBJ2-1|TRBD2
TGTGCCAGCAGACCCACATTTAGCGGGACTCAGTTCTTC
CASRPTFSGTQFF
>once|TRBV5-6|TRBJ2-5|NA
TGTGCCAGCAGCTCACAGGTACAAGAGACCCAGTACTTC
CASSSQVQETQYF
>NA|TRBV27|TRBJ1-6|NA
TGTGCCAGCAGCCGCTCGCGGGTTTACAATTCACCCCTCCACTTT
CASSRSRVYNSPLHF
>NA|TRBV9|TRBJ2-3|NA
TGTGCCAGCAGCCCCCGAGTGACAGATACGCAGTATTTT
CASSPRVTDTQYF
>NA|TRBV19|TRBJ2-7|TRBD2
TGTGCCAGTAGTAGACTAGCGGGACCTTACGAGCAGTACTTC
CASSRLAGPYEQYF
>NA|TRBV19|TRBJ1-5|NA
TGTGCCAGTAGAGTGGACAGTTCAGCGCGACCCCAGCATTTT
CASRVDSSARPQHF
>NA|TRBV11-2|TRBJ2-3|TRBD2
TGTGCCAGCAGCTTGGCTAGGACTAGCGGGTTTGGGGGTACGCAGTATTTT
CASSLARTSGFGGTQYF
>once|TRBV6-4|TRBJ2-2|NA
TGTGCCAGCAGTCAGGCAGCGGCGAACACCGGGGAGCTGTTTTTT
CASSQAAANTGELFF
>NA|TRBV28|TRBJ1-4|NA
TGTGCCAGCAGTTCCCGACAGGCGATTGGTGAAAAACTGTTTTTT
CASSSRQAIGEKLFF
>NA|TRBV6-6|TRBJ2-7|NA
TGTGCCAGCAGCCTTTCGCGGAAAGCGGGACATGAGCAGTACTTC
CASSLSRKAGHEQYF
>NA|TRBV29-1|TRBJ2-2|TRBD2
TGCAGCGTCCATCCTCCAGGGACTAGCGGTAACACCGGGGAGCTGTTTTTT
CSVHPPGTSGNTGELFF
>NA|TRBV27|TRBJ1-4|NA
TGTGCCACCCGGTTCAAGGGGATTCCAAATCCCCCTACCGAAAAACTGTTTTTT
CATRFKGIPNPPTEKLFF